These 17 T cell receptor beta chains were all obtained from the same sample, sequenced in a study of post-analysis software for immune sequencing data. The authors incorporated unique molecular identifiers into the TCR beta cDNA libraries. TCRdb re-called the PCR reads with MiXCR, one entry per CDR3 protein. The sample consists of 820,000 or so distinct CDR3 sequences, roughly 50% of them appearing once. Antigens of these TCRs are unknown. General observations from the study: Five TRBV segments occurring more often in patients than controls included TRBV5-6, TRBV5-1 and TRBV20-1.

The specimen was blood. These receptors came from a girl aged 10 to 17 with multiple sclerosis.

As regards this clonotype: The junction departs from the called germline gene at one end, perhaps through a read error. The chain combines TRBV5-1 with TRBJ2-1; TRBD2 matches 8 bases. The CDR3 covers 14 residues. Germline-derived CDR1 and CDR2 are SGHRS and YFSETQ. CDR3 nucleotides: TGCGCCAGCAGCTTTGCCTCGGGGGGGAATGAGCAGGTCTTC. Translated, it gives CASSFASGGNEQVF. Based on the CDR3 plus reference TRBV5-1 and TRBJ2-1, the full variable domain is KAGVTQTPRYLIKTRGQQVTLSCSPISGHRSVSWYQQTPGQGLQFLFEYFSETQRNKGNFPGRFSGRQFSNSRSEMNVSTLELGDSALYLCASSFASGGNEQVFGPGTRLTVL.

This clonotype was detected only a few times. The chain joins TRBV5-1 to TRBJ2-7; D is unresolved. The germline V gene has CDR1 SGHRS and CDR2 YFSETQ. Trimming left V 3 bases short and J 1 base short, with 17 bases between. This CDR3 is 16 amino acids long. Here the CDR3 reads CASSWVETVFSYEQYF. The CDR3 region has the DNA TGCGCCAGCAGCTGGGTCGAGACCGTCTTTTCCTACGAGCAGTACTTC.

This chain uses TRBV12-3 or TRBV12-4 with TRBJ2-1; no clear D. The ends were cut back, 8 bases at V and 9 bases at J, with 23 bases in the middle. CDR3 size: 15 residues. CDR3 region: CASRSEVPLSSEQFF. DNA for the CDR3: TGTGCCAGCCGTTCGGAAGTTCCCTTATCTAGTGAGCAGTTCTTC.

The chain has TRBV5-1 and TRBJ2-3; D gene unclear. Trimming removed 7 bases from V and 6 bases from J, with 6 bases in between. Germline CDR1 is SGHRS and CDR2 is YFSETQ. CDR3 length: 10 residues. The CDR3 sequence: CASGQDTQYF. CDR3 nucleotides: TGCGCCAGCGGCCAGGATACGCAGTATTTT.

This clonotype was counted between two and nine times. V is TRBV29-1 and J is TRBJ1-2; 10 bases map to TRBD1. The V and J ends lost 3 bases and 3 bases, in that order; junction bases with no gene match: 7. Germline loops: CDR1 SQVTM, CDR2 ANQGSEA. This CDR3 comprises 15 residues. The CDR3 nucleotides are TGCAGCGTTGATCGGGACAGGGGTTCGGACTATGGCTACACCTTC. This codes for CSVDRDRGSDYGYTF.

This chain uses TRBV11-3 with TRBJ2-1; D gene uncertain. The ends were cut back, 1 base at V and 10 bases at J, with 11 bases in the middle. CDR3 length equals 13 residues. Per the germline V gene, CDR1 is SGHNT and CDR2 is YENEEA. The DNA of the CDR3 is TGTGCCAGCAGCTTAGTGGCGCGCTCGGAGCAGTTCTTC. As protein: CASSLVARSEQFF.

The chain combines TRBV6-5 with TRBJ1-1; 9 bases fit TRBD1. V was pared by 2 bases and J by 3 bases, with 4 bases of the junction left unmatched. This CDR3 has 15 residues. Germline lookup yields CDR1 MNHEY and CDR2 SVGAGI. CDR3 DNA: TGTGCCAGCAGTTACCCGGGACAGGGAGACACTGAAGCTTTCTTT. Protein product: CASSYPGQGDTEAFF.

The chain carries TRBV6-4 and TRBJ2-2; possibly TRBD2 for D (6 bases). CDR1 and CDR2 from the germline V gene are MRHNA and SNTAGT. The CDR3 contains 15 residues. Trimming took 5 bases from V and 3 from J, leaving 13 bases between them. The CDR3 loop is CASSMGREDTGELFF. The CDR3 DNA is TGTGCCAGCAGTATGGGCAGGGAGGACACCGGGGAGCTGTTTTTT.

The chain carries TRBV6-7 and TRBJ2-1; no reliable D call. TRBV6-7 belongs to the ORF category, with a function that is uncertain. The CDR3 has 15 amino acids. V was clipped by 5 bases and J by 0 bases, with 11 bases between them. CDR3 coding DNA: TGTGCCAGCAGTCCGATAACGGACTCCTACAATGAGCAGTTCTTC. Protein: CASSPITDSYNEQFF.

The chain combines TRBV5-5 with TRBJ1-2, with 9 positions matching TRBD1. The V gene end was trimmed by 4 bases and the J gene end by 4 bases; junction bases not matched to a gene: 8. The CDR3 consists of 15 residues. Germline values: CDR1 SGHKS, CDR2 YYEKEE (reference sequence). The CDR3 DNA reads as TGTGCCAGCAGCCGAGGACCGGGACAGGGCTATGGCTACACCTTC. Translated, it gives CASSRGPGQGYGYTF.

About this clonotype itself: Mismatch with germline at one junction end may stem from a read error. J is TRBJ2-7 and V is TRBV5-1; D possibly corresponds to TRBD1 (5 bases). CDR1 and CDR2 from the germline V gene are SGHRS and YFSETQ. The CDR3 loop spans 14 amino acids. DNA of the CDR3: TGCGCCCGCAGCTCCTCGGCAGGGCCCTACGAGCAGTACTTC. Translated: CARSSSAGPYEQYF.

This clonotype occurred a few times. The chain combines TRBV5-1 with TRBJ2-7, with TRBD1 identical over 8 bases. V shed 0 bases and J 2 bases; nucleotides not matched to a gene: 7. This CDR3 is built from 16 residues. Germline CDR1 SGHRS, CDR2 YFSETQ. The CDR3 DNA follows: TGCGCCAGCAGCTTGGTTACTGGACAGGGAACCTACGAGCAGTACTTC. Its protein is CASSLVTGQGTYEQYF.

J is TRBJ2-7 and V is TRBV6-2 or TRBV6-3; D possibly corresponds to TRBD2 (6 bases). The CDR3 has 16 residues. Looked up from germline, CDR1 is MNHEY and CDR2 is SVGEGT. The V gene lost 4 bases and the J gene lost 2 bases, with 18 bases spanning the gap. CDR3 DNA sequence: TGTGCCAGCAGTTTCGTTCGGGAGAGTCCGACCTACGAGCAGTACTTC. Its protein product is CASSFVRESPTYEQYF.

The V gene is TRBV29-1, the J gene TRBJ2-7, with TRBD1 matching over 8 bases. The J call may be incorrect, as the DNA end agrees better with TRBJ2-5. Germline CDR1 reads SQVTM; CDR2 reads ANQGSEA. CDR3 length equals 15 residues. This CDR3 is CSDRQGTLTVETQYF. Written as DNA, the CDR3 is TGCAGCGACCGACAGGGGACCCTTACCGTTGAGACCCAGTACTTC.

The gene calls are TRBV5-1 and TRBJ1-6; unclear D gene. V was trimmed by 4 bases and J by 5 bases, leaving 10 bases between them. The CDR3 contains 14 residues. Looked up from germline, CDR1 is SGHRS and CDR2 is YFSETQ. CDR3 DNA: TGCGCCAGCAGCCAAGGGAATAATAATTCACCCCTCCACTTT. This sequence encodes CASSQGNNNSPLHF.

This chain links TRBV29-1 with TRBJ1-2; TRBD1 matches at 9 bases. V shed 1 base and J 6 bases; nucleotides not matched to a gene: 6. CDR1 and CDR2 (germline): SQVTM, ANQGSEA. The CDR3 totals 14 residues. CDR3 in DNA: TGCAGCGTTGAAGGGACAGGGGCAGCTAATGGCTACACCTTC. It yields the protein CSVEGTGAANGYTF.

The gene calls are TRBV6-1 and TRBJ2-7; 8 positions match TRBD2. The V and J ends lost 2 bases and 5 bases, in that order; junction bases with no gene match: 11. The CDR3 has 16 amino acids. Germline CDR1 and CDR2: MNHNS and SASEGT. CDR3 sequence (DNA): TGTGCCAGCAGTGAAATGTCCGGCGGGAGGTCGCACGAGCAGTACTTC. As protein: CASSEMSGGRSHEQYF.